One sample yielded the 10 T cell receptor beta chains listed below, sequenced in a study of T cell responses to AZD1222 COVID-19 vaccine. Sequencing was performed with immunoSEQ multiplex PCR; in TCRdb, only in-frame clones are kept and a portion is missing. The data show 90,000 to 110,000 clones, roughly 87% seen once. This sample comprised peripheral blood, obtained on day 0 of AZD1222 vaccination. The source is an adult in good health.

The rearrangement uses TRBV5-5 and TRBJ2-3; possible D gene TRBD1, 6 bases. V shed 3 bases and J shed 1 base, with 24 bases lying between them. This CDR3 region has 19 residues. CDR1 is SGHKS and CDR2 is YYEKEE in the germline V gene (reference sequence). For the CDR3, the DNA is TGTGCCAGCAGCTCGAACTTACCAGGGGCCATCCCCGGCACAGATACGCAGTATTTT. This codes for CASSSNLPGAIPGTDTQYF.

The V call is TRBV7-2, the J call TRBJ1-1; weak D call: TRBD1 (6 bases). Germline CDR1 and CDR2: SGHTA and FQGNSA. This CDR3 region has 13 residues. V lost 4 bases and J lost 7, with 13 bases in between. CDR3 DNA: TGTGCCAGCAGCTATCCCCAGGGGAGTGAAGCTTTCTTT. It codes for CASSYPQGSEAFF.

The rearrangement uses TRBV30 and TRBJ1-6; a weak D match, TRBD1 (5 bases). The CDR3 contains 14 residues. Trimming took off 0 bases at V and 8 bases at J, with 11 bases between the two ends. Germline V gives CDR1 GTSNPN, CDR2 SVGIG (reference sequence). CDR3 bases: TGTGCCTGGAGTGTCCGGGGGGATGATTCACCCCTCCACTTT. Translation gives CAWSVRGDDSPLHF.

The gene calls are TRBV27 and TRBJ1-1, with 12 bases aligning to TRBD1. Germline CDR1 MNHEY, CDR2 SMNVEV (reference sequence). V lost 5 bases and J lost 4; bases outside the gene matches: 2. CDR3 size: 14 residues. For the CDR3, the DNA is TGTGCCAGCAGTATGGGACAGGGGGCCACTGAAGCTTTCTTT. This sequence encodes CASSMGQGATEAFF.

The gene calls are TRBV10-2 and TRBJ2-1; 16 nucleotides agree with TRBD2. CDR1 is WSHSY, CDR2 SAAADI, per germline. The CDR3 runs to 18 residues. J was trimmed by 4 bases and V by 7 bases; bases with no gene match: 10. The chain's CDR3 is CASNSGTSGRAVYNEQFF. CDR3 sequence (DNA): TGCGCCAGCAACTCCGGGACTAGCGGGAGGGCCGTATACAATGAGCAGTTCTTC.

The CDR3 spells CASRRLSNQPQHF. CDR3 sequence (DNA): TGTGCCAGCCGGAGACTTAGCAATCAGCCCCAGCATTTT. The chain employs TRBV6-5 and TRBJ1-5; D unclear. Germline-derived CDR1 and CDR2 are MNHEY and SVGAGI. V was trimmed by 8 bases and J by 0 bases, leaving 8 bases between them. The CDR3 has 13 residues.

The chain uses TRBV10-3 and TRBJ2-5; 10 nucleotides align to TRBD1. CDR1 is ENHRY and CDR2 is SYGVKD in the germline V gene. V was pared by 11 bases and J by 4 bases, with 16 bases of the junction left unmatched. The CDR3 loop spans 16 amino acids. The CDR3 protein is CASNPGQGTRGETQYF. The CDR3 nucleotides read TGTGCCTCCAACCCGGGACAGGGGACGAGGGGAGAGACCCAGTACTTC.

Comments on this clone: The sample has other DNA sequences that encode this CDR3 too. This rearrangement joins TRBV18 to TRBJ2-5, with 7 nucleotides matching TRBD2. The CDR3 is made up of 13 amino acids. V shed 3 bases and J 4 bases; nucleotides not matched to a gene: 2. Germline V gives CDR1 KGHSH, CDR2 LQKENI. As DNA, the CDR3 is TGTGCCAGCTCACCGGGAGGGCCAGAGACCCAGTACTTC. As protein: CASSPGGPETQYF.

The genes are TRBV19 and TRBJ1-2; 7 bases map to TRBD1. With V trimmed by 1 base and J by 6 bases, 5 bases remained unmatched. The CDR3 totals 14 residues. CDR1 and CDR2 (germline): LNHDA, SQIVND (reference sequence). The CDR3 nucleotides are TGTGCCAGTAGTATAGCCGACAGGGTGGATGGCTACACCTTC. It codes for CASSIADRVDGYTF.

The chain couples TRBV19 to TRBJ2-3, with 7 positions matching TRBD1. The CDR3 length is 14 residues. CDR1 and CDR2 (germline): LNHDA, SQIVND (reference sequence). V shed 6 bases, J shed 4 bases, and the junction held 7 bases outside the gene matches. The CDR3 sequence: CASSRNQGADTQYF. CDR3 nucleotide sequence: TGTGCCAGTAGCAGAAATCAGGGGGCAGATACGCAGTATTTT.